Sequencing of this TCR beta chain was carried out in a study of sequential checkpoint blockade in melanoma (dated by TCRdb to about 2019). Study-wide context: In a 1:1 randomization, patients received either first-line nivolumab then ipilimumab (arm A) or ipilimumab then nivolumab (arm B). Maintenance nivolumab was given following each of the two trial sequences.

The immunoSEQ Assay was used to immunosequence TCRbeta CDR3 regions from genomic DNA. Genomic DNA was amplified by bias-controlled multiplex PCR before high-throughput sequencing. Per the authors' processing: To quantify the absolute abundance of each unique TCRbeta CDR3 region, the sequences were collapsed and filtered. Clonality, defined as 1 minus Pielou's evenness, was calculated using productive rearrangements only. A previously published method was used to identify clones whose frequencies were significantly greater in on-treatment samples than in baseline samples. TCRdb took this table from immuneACCESS and kept in-frame rearrangements with V and J called. Such tables lack part of the clones; where checked against another copy, unresolved V genes explain under half of the gap, and the rest is unexplained. D and trimming were read from the DNA, whereas the V and J calls and clone size are those reported in that table. The sample contains under 9,000 clones, roughly 60% of them found a single time. The ten largest make up 40% to 60% of the sample.

Read against the paper, the sample's treatment or condition label means: randomized to nivolumab then ipilimumab (arm A) or the reverse (arm B). None of the patients in the trial had previously been given DNA-damaging chemotherapy. Thawed PBMCs were sorted on a FACS Aria II flow cytometer to isolate live CD3+CD8+ cells negative for CD19 and CD56. CheckMate 064, a randomized, open-label phase II trial of sequential checkpoint blockade, was the source of the samples, all of which came from patients with melanoma. Peripheral blood mononuclear cells were obtained through leukapheresis, purified using Ficoll-Paque, and frozen in human serum containing approximately 10% DMSO. Right after sorting, the blood CD3+CD8+ cells were verified to be >95% pure, and DNA extraction followed. V has 6 bases trimmed and J has 1 base trimmed; junction bases matching no gene number 7. The CDR3 holds 16 amino acids from the cysteine to the phenylalanine. Of all the DNA, just the CDR3 is kept, 48 bases in frame from base 1. The germline V gene supplies CDR1 MDHEN and CDR2 SYDVKM.

Comments on this clone: No cognate antigen has been identified for it. One base away there is no much larger clone; base qualities are not given.

General conclusions and limits of the study: The model for predicting response that combines TCR metrics with mutation burden needs to be validated in larger, independent patient cohorts.

The TCR was taken from a human patient with melanoma. Some clones in this sample may be carry-over from other donors' samples. Material: CD8+ T cells sorted from blood (inferred from file names), obtained from a patient given nivolumab and ipilimumab in sequence. The chain employs TRBV28 and TRBJ2-7, and 12 junctional nucleotides match TRBD2. The CDR3 protein sequence reads: CASRPSGGVLSYEQYF. The bases are TGTGCCAGCAGACCTAGCGGGGGGGTTCTTTCCTACGAGCAGTACTTC.